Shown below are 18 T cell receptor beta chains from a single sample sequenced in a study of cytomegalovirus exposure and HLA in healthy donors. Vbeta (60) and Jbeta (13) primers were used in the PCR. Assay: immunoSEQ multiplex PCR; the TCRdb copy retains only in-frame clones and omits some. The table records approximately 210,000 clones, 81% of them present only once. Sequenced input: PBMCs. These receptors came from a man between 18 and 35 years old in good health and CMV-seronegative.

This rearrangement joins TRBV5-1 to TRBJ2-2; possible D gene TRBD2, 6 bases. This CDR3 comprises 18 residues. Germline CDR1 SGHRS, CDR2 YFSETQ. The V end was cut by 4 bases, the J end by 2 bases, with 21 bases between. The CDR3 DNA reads TGCGCCAGCAGCCCCGGATACGGGGGACCCACCAACACCGGGGAGCTGTTTTTT. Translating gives CASSPGYGGPTNTGELFF.

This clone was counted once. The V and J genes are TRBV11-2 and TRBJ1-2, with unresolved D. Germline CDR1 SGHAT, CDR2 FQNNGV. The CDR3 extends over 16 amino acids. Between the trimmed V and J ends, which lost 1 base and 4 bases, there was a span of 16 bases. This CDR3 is CASSLVPPTGIYGYTF. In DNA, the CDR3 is TGTGCCAGCAGCTTAGTCCCCCCCACCGGGATCTATGGCTACACCTTC.

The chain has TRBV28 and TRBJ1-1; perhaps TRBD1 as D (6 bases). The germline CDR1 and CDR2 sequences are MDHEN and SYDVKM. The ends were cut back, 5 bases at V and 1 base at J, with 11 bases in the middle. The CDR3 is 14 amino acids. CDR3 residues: CASSAVTGNTEAFF. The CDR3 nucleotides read TGTGCCAGCAGTGCCGTGACAGGGAACACTGAAGCTTTCTTT. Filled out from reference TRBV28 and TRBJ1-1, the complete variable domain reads DVKVTQSSRYLVKRTGEKVFLECVQDMDHENMFWYRQDPGLGLRLIYFSYDVKMKEKGDIPEGYSVSREKKERFSLILESASTNQTSMYLCASSAVTGNTEAFFGQGTRLTVV.

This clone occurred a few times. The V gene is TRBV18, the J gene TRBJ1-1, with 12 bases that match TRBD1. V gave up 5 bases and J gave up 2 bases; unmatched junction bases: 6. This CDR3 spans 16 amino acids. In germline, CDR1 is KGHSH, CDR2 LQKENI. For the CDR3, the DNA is TGTGCCAGCTCATCCCGGGACAGGGGGCTCAACACTGAAGCTTTCTTT. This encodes CASSSRDRGLNTEAFF. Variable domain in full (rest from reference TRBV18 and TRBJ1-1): NAGVMQNPRHLVRRRGQEARLRCSPMKGHSHVYWYRQLPEEGLKFMVYLQKENIIDESGMPKERFSAEFPKEGPSILRIQQVVRGDSAAYFCASSSRDRGLNTEAFFGQGTRLTVV.

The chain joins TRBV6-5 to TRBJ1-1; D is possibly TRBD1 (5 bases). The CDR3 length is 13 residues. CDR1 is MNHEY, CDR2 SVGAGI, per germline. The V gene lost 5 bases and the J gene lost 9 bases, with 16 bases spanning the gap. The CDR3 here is CASSADGGRKAFF. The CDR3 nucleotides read TGTGCCAGCAGTGCGGACGGGGGAAGAAAAGCTTTCTTT.

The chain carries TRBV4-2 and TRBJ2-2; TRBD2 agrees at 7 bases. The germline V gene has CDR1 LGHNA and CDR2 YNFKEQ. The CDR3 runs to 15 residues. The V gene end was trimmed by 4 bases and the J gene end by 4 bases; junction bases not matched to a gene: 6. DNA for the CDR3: TGTGCCAGCAGCCCCTTAGGGGAGGGCACCGGGGAGCTGTTTTTT. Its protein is CASSPLGEGTGELFF.

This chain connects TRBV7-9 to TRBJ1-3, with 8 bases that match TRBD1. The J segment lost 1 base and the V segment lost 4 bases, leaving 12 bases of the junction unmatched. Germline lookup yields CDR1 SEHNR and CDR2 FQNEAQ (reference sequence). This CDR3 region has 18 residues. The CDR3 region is CASSSVVVDRESGNTIYF. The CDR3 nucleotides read TGTGCCAGCAGCTCCGTAGTTGTGGACAGGGAATCTGGAAACACCATATATTTT.

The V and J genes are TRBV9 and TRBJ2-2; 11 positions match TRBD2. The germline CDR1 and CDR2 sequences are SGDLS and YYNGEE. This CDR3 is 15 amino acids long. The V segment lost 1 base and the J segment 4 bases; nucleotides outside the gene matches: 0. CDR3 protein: CASSVLAGGTGELFF. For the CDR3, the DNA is TGTGCCAGCAGCGTACTAGCGGGGGGCACCGGGGAGCTGTTTTTT.

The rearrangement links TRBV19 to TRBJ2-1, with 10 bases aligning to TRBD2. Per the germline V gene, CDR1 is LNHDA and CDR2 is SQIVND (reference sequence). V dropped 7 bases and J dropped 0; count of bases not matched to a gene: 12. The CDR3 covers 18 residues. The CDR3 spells CASNPGLAERSSYNEQFF. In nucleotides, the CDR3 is TGTGCCAGTAACCCAGGACTAGCGGAGAGGAGCTCCTACAATGAGCAGTTCTTC.

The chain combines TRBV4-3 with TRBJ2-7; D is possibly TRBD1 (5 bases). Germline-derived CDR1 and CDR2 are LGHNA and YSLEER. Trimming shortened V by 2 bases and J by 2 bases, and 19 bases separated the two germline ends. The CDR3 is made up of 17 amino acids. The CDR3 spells CASSQFKGRDRPYEQYF. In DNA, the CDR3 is TGCGCCAGCAGCCAATTTAAGGGCCGTGACAGACCCTACGAGCAGTACTTC.

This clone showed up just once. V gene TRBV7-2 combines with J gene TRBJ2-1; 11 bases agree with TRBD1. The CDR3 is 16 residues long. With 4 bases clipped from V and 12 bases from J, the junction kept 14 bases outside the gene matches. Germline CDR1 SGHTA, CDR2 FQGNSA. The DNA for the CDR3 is TGTGCCAGCAGCTCTGGCCGGACAGGGGGCGCATCCGGGCAGTTCTTC. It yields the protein CASSSGRTGGASGQFF.

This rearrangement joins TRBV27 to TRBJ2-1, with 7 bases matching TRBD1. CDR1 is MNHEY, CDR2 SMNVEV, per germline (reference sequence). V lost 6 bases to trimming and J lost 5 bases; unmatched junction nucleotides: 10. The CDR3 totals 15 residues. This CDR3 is CASSFIGTADNEQFF. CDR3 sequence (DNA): TGTGCCAGCAGCTTTATCGGGACAGCTGACAATGAGCAGTTCTTC.

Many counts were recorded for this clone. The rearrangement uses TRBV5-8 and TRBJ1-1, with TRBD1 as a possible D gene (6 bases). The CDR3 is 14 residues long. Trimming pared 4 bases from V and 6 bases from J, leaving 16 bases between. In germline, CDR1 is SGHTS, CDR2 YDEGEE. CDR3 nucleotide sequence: TGTGCCAGCAGCCACGACAGGAATGAGGCTGAAGCTTTCTTT. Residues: CASSHDRNEAEAFF. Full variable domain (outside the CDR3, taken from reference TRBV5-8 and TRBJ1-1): EAGVTQSPTHLIKTRGQQATLRCSPISGHTSVYWYQQALGLGLQFLLWYDEGEERNRGNFPPRFSGRQFPNYSSELNVNALELEDSALYLCASSHDRNEAEAFFGQGTRLTVV.

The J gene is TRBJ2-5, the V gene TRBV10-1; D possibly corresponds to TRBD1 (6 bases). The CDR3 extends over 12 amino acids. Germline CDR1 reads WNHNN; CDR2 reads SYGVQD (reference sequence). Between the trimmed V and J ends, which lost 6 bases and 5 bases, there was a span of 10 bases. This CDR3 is CASSDRRETQYF. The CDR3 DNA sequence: TGCGCCAGCAGCGACAGGAGGGAGACCCAGTACTTC.

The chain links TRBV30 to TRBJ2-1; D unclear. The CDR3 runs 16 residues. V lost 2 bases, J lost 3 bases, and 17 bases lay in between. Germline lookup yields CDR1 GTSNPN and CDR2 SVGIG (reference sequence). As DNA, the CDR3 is TGTGCCTGGAGTATACTCAGAGGCTACGGCTACAATGAGCAGTTCTTC. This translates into CAWSILRGYGYNEQFF. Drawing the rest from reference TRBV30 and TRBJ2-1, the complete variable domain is SQTIHQWPATLVQPVGSPLSLECTVEGTSNPNLYWYRQAAGRGLQLLFYSVGIGQISSEVPQNLSASRPQDRQFILSSKKLLLSDSGFYLCAWSILRGYGYNEQFFGPGTRLTVL.

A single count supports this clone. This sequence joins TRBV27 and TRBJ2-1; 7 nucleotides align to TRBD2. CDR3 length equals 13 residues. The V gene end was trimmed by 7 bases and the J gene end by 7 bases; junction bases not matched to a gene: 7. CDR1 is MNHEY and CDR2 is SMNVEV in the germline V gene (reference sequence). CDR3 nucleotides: TGTGCCAGCAACTCGCGCGGGAGTAATGAGCAGTTCTTC. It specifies CASNSRGSNEQFF.

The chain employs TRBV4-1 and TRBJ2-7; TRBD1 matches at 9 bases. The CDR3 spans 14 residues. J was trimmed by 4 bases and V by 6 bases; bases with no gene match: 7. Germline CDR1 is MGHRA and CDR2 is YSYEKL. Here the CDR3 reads CASSYGTGPYEQYF. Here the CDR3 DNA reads TGCGCCAGCAGTTATGGGACAGGGCCGTACGAGCAGTACTTC.

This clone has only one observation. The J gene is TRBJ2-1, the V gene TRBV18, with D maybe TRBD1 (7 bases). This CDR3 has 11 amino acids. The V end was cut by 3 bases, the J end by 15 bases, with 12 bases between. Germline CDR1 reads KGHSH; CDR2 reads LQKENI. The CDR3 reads CASSPGTAGFF. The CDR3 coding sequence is TGTGCCAGCTCACCCGGGACAGCGGGGTTCTTC.